Included here is one T cell receptor beta chain sequence, with context. Its antigen is undetermined. Replicate PCRs run on sorted subsets employed roughly 190 ng DNA, tens of thousands of T cell genomes. Profiled with immunoSEQ multiplex PCR; TCRdb holds only in-frame clones, not every one. The sample has about 680,000 clones, around 92% seen once; the top ten hold roughly 22%. Terminally differentiated effector memory CD45RA+ cells were left out of the naive CD8 fraction, which was CD45RO-negative and positively selected for CCR7. These data originate in a study of shared clonotypes between healthy human individuals. The study, taken as a whole, reports: Expectations were that clonotype sharing among donors would be affected by sequencing depth. Non-shared clonotypes had lower generation probabilities than those shared by all four donors.

The CDR3 is 16 amino acids. Germline V CDR1 and CDR2: SGHTA, FQGTGA. V shed 5 bases and J shed 2 bases, with 17 bases lying between them. The source is a man aged 25 to 40 in good health. The sequenced material came from naive CD8+ T cells sorted from blood. The genes are TRBV7-3 and TRBJ2-3; D gene unclear. Here the CDR3 DNA reads TGTGCCAGCAGCCTTGGTGGGCTCGCGCTCACAGATACGCAGTATTTT. Translating gives CASSLGGLALTDTQYF.